This TCR beta chain stems from a study of cytomegalovirus exposure and HLA in healthy donors. CDR1 is SGHRS, CDR2 YFSETQ, per germline. The CDR3 totals 15 residues. V lost 1 base and J 4 bases, leaving 14 bases between the germline ends. Remarks on this clone: Its antigen is currently unknown.

Primers for the PCR totalled 60 Vbeta and 13 Jbeta. The repertoire was sequenced with immunoSEQ multiplex PCR; TCRdb's copy has only in-frame clones and lacks some. The sample records under 200,000 clones, over 9.5% being singletons. Study observations and caveats: Being productive about 87% or about 30% of the time was typical of most TCR beta V segments in an earlier analysis. In a later analysis, across HLA loci, associated TCR counts were highest for DRB1, lowest for HLA-C.

The TCR was taken from a man between 50 and 59 years old in good health and CMV-seropositive. The rearrangement links TRBV5-1 to TRBJ1-2, with a weak D call TRBD1 (5 bases). Sequencing used PBMCs. The CDR3 spells CASSLRQGGTYGYTF. The CDR3 DNA reads as TGCGCCAGCAGCTTGCGGCAGGGAGGGACCTATGGCTACACCTTC.